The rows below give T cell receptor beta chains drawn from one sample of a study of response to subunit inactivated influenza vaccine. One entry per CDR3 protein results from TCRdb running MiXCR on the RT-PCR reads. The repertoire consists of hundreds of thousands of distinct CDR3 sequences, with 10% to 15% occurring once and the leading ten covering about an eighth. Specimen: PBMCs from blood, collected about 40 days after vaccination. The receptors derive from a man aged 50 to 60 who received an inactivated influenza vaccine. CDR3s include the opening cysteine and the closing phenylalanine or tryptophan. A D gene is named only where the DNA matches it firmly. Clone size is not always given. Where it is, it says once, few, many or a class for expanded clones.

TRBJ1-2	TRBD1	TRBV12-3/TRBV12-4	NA	TGTGCCAGCACCCAGACAGGGGGCTTCTATGGCTACACCTTC	CASTQTGGFYGYTF
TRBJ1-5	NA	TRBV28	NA	TGTGCCAGCAGTCTAGGGACCCTACCCCATCAGCCCCAGCATTTT	CASSLGTLPHQPQHF
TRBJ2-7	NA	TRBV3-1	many	TGTGCCAGCAGCCTAAGCCCCAATAACGAGCAGTACTTC	CASSLSPNNEQYF
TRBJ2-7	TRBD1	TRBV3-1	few	TGTGCCAGCAGCCAAACAGGGGCCGAGCAGTACTTC	CASSQTGAEQYF
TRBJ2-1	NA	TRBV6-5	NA	TGTGCCAGCAGTTACGTGCTAGACGGCGGTGAGCAGTTCTTC	CASSYVLDGGEQFF
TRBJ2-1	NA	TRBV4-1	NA	TGCGCCAGCAGCCAAGATTTACAGAGCTCCTACAATGAGCAGTTCTTC	CASSQDLQSSYNEQFF
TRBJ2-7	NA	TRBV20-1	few	TGCAGTGCTAGAGGAGGAGAATACGAGCAGTACTTC	CSARGGEYEQYF
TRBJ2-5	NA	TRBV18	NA	TGTGCCAGCTCACCACCGTCAGAGACCCAGTACTTC	CASSPPSETQYF
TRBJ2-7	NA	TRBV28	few	TGTGCCAGCACCGCCCATTACTCTGACGAGCAGTACTTC	CASTAHYSDEQYF
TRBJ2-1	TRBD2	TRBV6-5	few	TGTGCCAGCAGTTACTCGACTAGCGGGGGGGGCAGGAATGAGCAGTTCTTC	CASSYSTSGGGRNEQFF
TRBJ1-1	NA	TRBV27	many	TGTGCCAGCAGTTTGGGGGGGGCGAACACTGAAGCTTTCTTT	CASSLGGANTEAFF
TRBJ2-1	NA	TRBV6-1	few	TGTGCCAGCAGCCAGAACCTTAGACAGGAGCTGTTCTTC	CASSQNLRQELFF
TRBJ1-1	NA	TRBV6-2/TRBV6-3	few	TGTGCCAGCAGTTACCTCCCCGTAGGGATGAACACTGAAGCTTTCTTT	CASSYLPVGMNTEAFF
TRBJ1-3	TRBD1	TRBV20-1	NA	TGCAGTGCAGATTTGACAGGGGAGTCTGGTGGAAACACCATATATTTT	CSADLTGESGGNTIYF
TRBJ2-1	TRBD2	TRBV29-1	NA	TGCAGCGTTGACGGATTAGCGGGGTCCTACAATGAGCAGTTCTTC	CSVDGLAGSYNEQFF
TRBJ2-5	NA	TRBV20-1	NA	TGCAGTGCTAGTGTGCGACTAGATTCAGAGACCCAGTACTTC	CSASVRLDSETQYF
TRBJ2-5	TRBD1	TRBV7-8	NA	TGTGCCAGCAGCCGCCGGGACAGGGCCAACCAAGAGACCCAGTACTTC	CASSRRDRANQETQYF
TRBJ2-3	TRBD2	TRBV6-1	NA	TGTGCCAGCAGAGTGAGCGGGGGCACAGATACGCAGTATTTT	CASRVSGGTDTQYF
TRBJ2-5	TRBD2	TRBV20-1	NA	TGCAGTGCTAGAGGAAGCGGGGCCACTGAGACCCAGTACTTC	CSARGSGATETQYF
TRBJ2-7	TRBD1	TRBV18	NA	TGTGCCAGCTCTCCAGGACAGGGGGCCTCCTACGAGCAGTACTTC	CASSPGQGASYEQYF
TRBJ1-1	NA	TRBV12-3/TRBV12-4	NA	TGTGCCAGCAGTTTTTGGGGCTCCATGAACACTGAAGCTTTCTTT	CASSFWGSMNTEAFF
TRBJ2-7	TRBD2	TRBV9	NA	TGTGCCAGCAGCGTCGGGGCTAGCGGGATATACGAGCAGTACTTC	CASSVGASGIYEQYF
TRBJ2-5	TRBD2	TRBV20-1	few	TGCAGCGCTTTATCCGTGACTAGCGAAGAGACCCAGTACTTC	CSALSVTSEETQYF